Listed below are T cell receptor beta chains from one sample, sequenced in a study of CD8+ T cells in alopecia areata. The protocol was immunoSEQ multiplex PCR, while the TCRdb copy is restricted to in-frame clones and leaves out a portion. The repertoire holds around 150,000 clones, with around 62% as singletons. Sequenced material: CD8+ T cells sorted from blood. The receptors stem from a human donor in good health. Each CDR3 is given with its conserved first and last residue.

j_gene | v_gene | CDR3aa
TRBJ2-7 | TRBV19 | CASSIDRRQYF
TRBJ2-7 | TRBV25-1 | CASNGGSDEQYF
TRBJ2-6 | TRBV30 | CAWSSPAAGANVLTF
TRBJ2-7 | TRBV29-1 | CSVETASYEQYF
TRBJ2-7 | TRBV5-6 | CASSLAPYEQYF
TRBJ2-1 | TRBV27 | CASSLSTWNEQFF
TRBJ2-7 | TRBV7-9 | CASSPRDYSYEQYF
TRBJ2-1 | TRBV29-1 | CSVGTSGTYNEQFF
TRBJ1-5 | TRBV27 | CASRDGLNQPQHF
TRBJ1-1 | TRBV30 | CAWRKFQTTEAFF
TRBJ2-7 | TRBV5-6 | CASSLANEQYF
TRBJ2-3 | TRBV5-1 | CASSLETGAPDTQYF
TRBJ1-5 | TRBV9 | CASSVGGNSNQPQHF